This T cell receptor (beta chain) stems from a study of human T cells and chemical hapten exposure. About the study: Patch testing was performed with 0.01% DPC on the upper back, with reading at 6 days. Women made up most patients, who had alopecia areata, totalis or universalis.

The CDR3 runs to 15 residues. V was clipped by 2 bases and J by 3 bases, with 11 bases between them. This clonotype was found many times. The library tagged individual cDNA molecules with unique molecular identifiers. TCRdb re-derived calls from the RACE reads in MiXCR, one entry per CDR3 protein. The repertoire consists of around 75,000 distinct CDR3 sequences, with approximately 10% occurring once and the leading ten covering roughly 3.4%. Described time point: patch test 1, 2 weeks after DPC sensitization. The treatment here: therapeutic diphenylcyclopropenone sensitization with weekly scalp DPC. This chain uses TRBV12-3 or TRBV12-4 with TRBJ1-5, with D uncertain. This sequence was found in an older woman with alopecia areata. Some clones in this sample may be carry-over from other donors' samples. The sample consisted of whole blood, taken in connection with sensitization to the hapten diphenylcyclopropenone (DPC). Written as DNA, the CDR3 is TGTGCCAGCAGTTTAAGCGGAATTATCAATCAGCCCCAGCATTTT. Translated, it gives CASSLSGIINQPQHF.